A selection of T cell receptor beta chains follows, all from one sample in a study of blood T cell repertoires in COVID-19. Some clones are missing from TCRdb's copy, which holds only in-frame ones; the method was immunoSEQ multiplex PCR. The sample includes around 400,000 clones, less than 90% of them seen just once. Input material: PBMCs or T cells enriched from blood (not recorded which). These receptor sequences come from a woman in her forties or fifties who had recovered from COVID-19. Both conserved end residues are trimmed from each CDR3.

ASSLVGGYT | TRBV7-2
ASSDRGLVKNIQY | TRBV6-1
ASRKRGGSYGYT | TRBV5-6
ASSPDSSSSGNTIY | TRBV5-1
ASSWQGAGYT | TRBV12-3/TRBV12-4
AWSQGQLDEAF | TRBV30
AISETGRGRPYNEQF | TRBV10-3
SVPRGDEQY | TRBV29-1
ASSVRGSPSEKLF | TRBV9
ASSQDLGQGINIQY | TRBV14
ASSQGDTPGGYT | TRBV4-3
AWSEGRGTGELF | TRBV30
ASSLRTSGTVYEQY | TRBV7-2
ASLGLAGSTGELF | TRBV27
ASSRGSPTGTGPYEQY | TRBV5-4
ASSQVRGDNEKLF | TRBV18
ASSLGGSNGYT | TRBV2
ASSHLGGAPTDTQY | TRBV14
ASSLPSSNQPQH | TRBV5-8
ASSLMATPSNQPQH | TRBV3-1/TRBV3-2
ASSQFGETQY | TRBV3-1/TRBV3-2
ASSQGAASEREQY | TRBV3-1/TRBV3-2
ARRSWTSGILSYEQY | TRBV5-6
ASSFGQYTDTQY | TRBV5-1
ASSVEGLGVGEQY | TRBV9
ASTDSLYGYT | TRBV13
ASSKLTGITEAF | TRBV21-1
ASSSSAAGGINEQF | TRBV7-3
ASSSGDLNTEAF | TRBV28
ASSFNPSGTTEAF | TRBV5-5
ASSDRGYRF | TRBV27
SVGGGSQAF | TRBV29-1
ASLTTPPGQNVYEQY | TRBV3-1/TRBV3-2
ASSFTGRFNEKLF | TRBV27
ASSLHRSSYNEQF | TRBV7-2
ASSQDKWEQNTGELF | TRBV3-1/TRBV3-2
ASSVAPRQNNEQF | TRBV9
ASSQDAGLDYGYT | TRBV4-3
ASSIAGTSGSYEQF | TRBV19
ASSALSTGTDTQY | TRBV6-5
ASRRNSDRGLGYT | TRBV6-5
AWSMGPSYEQY | TRBV30
ASSLSSDTQY | TRBV5-4
ASSPSGQARRGGYT | TRBV19
ASRLGTDEKLF | TRBV5-8
ASSLVGEMEKLF | TRBV7-2
ASSRPREGAAF | TRBV3-1/TRBV3-2
ASTDKRVRLNTEAF | TRBV28
ASSLIPGNTEAF | TRBV7-3
ASSLGSGAGNTIY | TRBV5-1
ASSQGEGNEF | TRBV3-1/TRBV3-2
ASSSTGTGGPADTQY | TRBV7-2
ASSLGAAANYGYT | TRBV11-2
ATSMGGTNEKLF | TRBV15